The clone carrying this T cell receptor (beta chain) was seen at least ten times. Its antigen is undetermined. For the second PCR, which ran for roughly 7 to 11 cycles, a sample-barcoded 5' primer and a J-beta primer mix were used. TCRdb processed the 5' RACE reads anew with MiXCR; each CDR3 protein has one entry. The sample records about 680,000 distinct CDR3 sequences, around 45% being singletons. The sample comes from a study of blood T cells in healthy people across ages. About the study: Capturing about one barcoded beta molecule per two T cells was achieved by template switching.

Regarding the study as a whole: Roughly linear age-related decline in beta diversity appeared, significant by age around 42. Unsorted PBMCs ruled out conclusive naive versus antigen-experienced comparison. Expanded clonotype shifts may have been confounded, as the donors had an unknown CMV status.

The CDR3 length is 17 residues. Germline assignment: CDR1 SGHTA and CDR2 FQGNSA. The ends lost 1 base at V and 7 bases at J; junction bases unmatched: 8. This sequence joins TRBV7-2 and TRBJ1-6, with 9 positions matching TRBD1. The clonotype originates from a woman in her fifties or sixties in good health. Input material: blood. CDR3 amino acids: CASSLEGQGLANSPLHF. The DNA for the CDR3 is TGTGCCAGCAGCTTAGAGGGACAGGGATTAGCGAATTCACCCCTCCACTTT.